This is a list of T cell receptor beta chains from one sample in a study of blood T cell repertoires in COVID-19. Using immunoSEQ multiplex PCR, the repertoire was profiled, and TCRdb retains in-frame clones only, with some absent. The sample shows fewer than 350,000 clones, approximately 80% of them seen only once. Sequencing was done on a sample of peripheral blood. The source of these receptors is a woman aged 55-70 years with active or convalescent COVID-19. CDR3s include the opening cysteine and the closing phenylalanine or tryptophan. The D gene is left open where the match is weak. Size is stated for part of the rows, as once, few or many counts, or as a class when the clone is expanded.

.	TRBV5-6	.	TRBJ2-7	CASSRGRTYEQYF	TGTGCCAGCAGCCGAGGGAGAACCTACGAGCAGTACTTC
.	TRBV20-1	TRBD1	TRBJ2-7	CSASRQGDDEQYF	TGCAGTGCTAGTCGTCAGGGGGATGACGAGCAGTACTTC
.	TRBV4-1	.	TRBJ1-1	CASSQAARLNTEAFF	TGCGCCAGCAGCCAAGCCGCCAGGCTGAACACTGAAGCTTTCTTT
.	TRBV3-1/TRBV3-2	.	TRBJ1-1	CASSPDGGEATEAFF	TGTGCCAGCAGCCCGGATGGAGGAGAGGCCACTGAAGCTTTCTTT
once	TRBV19	TRBD1	TRBJ1-1	CASTPGDSSGTEAFF	TGTGCCAGTACCCCCGGGGACAGCAGTGGCACTGAAGCTTTCTTT
.	TRBV4-3	TRBD1	TRBJ1-3	CASSRDRGSGNTIYF	TGCGCCAGCAGCCGAGACAGGGGAAGTGGAAACACCATATATTTT
.	TRBV30	.	TRBJ1-4	CAWTQTGNDEKLFF	TGTGCCTGGACCCAGACAGGAAACGATGAAAAACTGTTTTTT
.	TRBV18	.	TRBJ2-3	CASSFSGDTDTQYF	TGTGCCAGCTCCTTTAGCGGTGACACAGATACGCAGTATTTT
.	TRBV6-4	.	TRBJ1-6	CASSDSGLYNSPLHF	TGTGCCAGCAGTGACAGCGGACTCTATAATTCACCCCTCCACTTT
.	TRBV27	TRBD1	TRBJ1-5	CASSFQGANQPQHF	TGTGCCAGCAGTTTCCAGGGGGCGAATCAGCCCCAGCATTTT
few	TRBV9	TRBD1	TRBJ1-4	CASSVAPIDRVNEKLFF	TGTGCCAGCAGCGTAGCCCCAATAGACAGGGTTAATGAAAAACTGTTTTTT
.	TRBV7-3	TRBD2	TRBJ2-7	CASSITSGIYEQYF	TGTGCCAGCAGCATCACTAGCGGAATCTACGAGCAGTACTTC
once	TRBV25-1	TRBD1	TRBJ2-1	CASSAPDRGSYNEQFF	TGTGCCAGCAGTGCTCCCGACAGGGGTTCCTACAATGAGCAGTTCTTC
few	TRBV28	TRBD1	TRBJ1-6	CASSSTGTGGNRPLHF	TGTGCCAGCAGTTCAACCGGGACAGGGGGAAATCGGCCCCTCCACTTT
.	TRBV4-1	.	TRBJ2-3	CASSPETDTQYF	TGCGCCAGCAGCCCTGAGACAGATACGCAGTATTTT
.	TRBV24-1	.	TRBJ2-1	CATSDLGGEQFF	TGTGCCACCAGTGACCTCGGAGGTGAGCAGTTCTTC
once	TRBV9	.	TRBJ1-2	CASSTQGLGGYTF	TGTGCCAGCAGCACCCAGGGGCTGGGCGGCTACACCTTC
.	TRBV9	.	TRBJ2-7	CASSATSGQTYEQYF	TGTGCCAGCAGCGCAACAAGCGGCCAAACCTACGAGCAGTACTTC
.	TRBV6-2/TRBV6-3	.	TRBJ2-2	CASSYGLALRTGELFF	TGTGCCAGCAGTTACGGTCTAGCCCTGAGGACCGGGGAGCTGTTTTTT
.	TRBV6-6	.	TRBJ1-1	CASSPTQENTEAFF	TGTGCCAGCAGCCCCACTCAGGAGAACACTGAAGCTTTCTTT
.	TRBV30	.	TRBJ1-2	CAWRGAGGNYGYTF	TGTGCCTGGAGAGGGGCCGGGGGGAACTATGGCTACACCTTC
once	TRBV7-8	TRBD1	TRBJ1-2	CASSFENRGLGYTF	TGTGCCAGCAGCTTCGAGAACAGGGGGCTTGGCTACACCTTC
.	TRBV4-3	.	TRBJ1-2	CASSQGGSGGYTF	TGCGCCAGCAGCCAAGGGGGAAGCGGGGGCTACACCTTC
.	TRBV10-3	TRBD1	TRBJ1-5	CAISGSDRALNQPQHF	TGTGCCATCAGTGGTTCGGACAGGGCATTAAATCAGCCCCAGCATTTT
.	TRBV3-1/TRBV3-2	TRBD2	TRBJ2-1	CASSLRALAGAAEQFF	TGTGCCAGCAGCTTAAGGGCCCTAGCGGGGGCCGCTGAGCAGTTCTTC
once	TRBV28	.	TRBJ1-3	CASSVTANMGNTIYF	TGTGCCAGCAGCGTCACAGCTAATATGGGAAACACCATATATTTT
.	TRBV18	TRBD2	TRBJ2-3	CASSPRTSGDTDTQYF	TGTGCCAGCTCACCCCGGACTAGCGGAGACACAGATACGCAGTATTTT
.	TRBV19	.	TRBJ2-3	CASRNTGTGTFTDTQYF	TGTGCCAGTAGAAACACGGGGACCGGGACTTTCACAGATACGCAGTATTTT
.	TRBV4-1	TRBD1	TRBJ1-3	CASSPGQAREARSGNTIYF	TGCGCCAGCAGCCCCGGACAGGCCAGGGAAGCCCGCTCTGGAAACACCATATATTTT
.	TRBV12-3/TRBV12-4	.	TRBJ1-2	CASSGHPSYGYTF	TGTGCCAGCAGTGGACACCCCTCCTATGGCTACACCTTC
few	TRBV7-9	.	TRBJ1-4	CASSLARTATNEKLFF	TGTGCCAGCAGCTTAGCAAGGACAGCAACTAATGAAAAACTGTTTTTT
.	TRBV7-9	.	TRBJ2-7	CASSSSEGGFYEQYF	TGTGCCAGCAGCTCCTCCGAGGGGGGGTTCTACGAGCAGTACTTC
.	TRBV2	.	TRBJ1-6	CASSEEGRGLGDSPLHF	TGTGCCAGCAGTGAAGAGGGGAGGGGATTAGGGGATTCACCCCTCCACTTT
.	TRBV2	TRBD2	TRBJ2-5	CASRTAEIVWGGGSRTQYF	TGTGCCAGCAGGACGGCCGAGATCGTGTGGGGCGGGGGGTCTAGAACCCAGTACTTC
once	TRBV6-2/TRBV6-3	.	TRBJ2-7	CASSYSKFWPSYEQYF	TGTGCCAGCAGTTACTCGAAATTTTGGCCTTCCTACGAGCAGTACTTC
.	TRBV7-9	.	TRBJ2-1	CASSLDQGLNEQFF	TGTGCCAGCAGCTTAGACCAGGGCCTCAATGAGCAGTTCTTC
.	TRBV5-4	.	TRBJ2-1	CASSGEHEQFF	TGTGCCAGCAGCGGGGAGCATGAGCAGTTCTTC
few	TRBV27	.	TRBJ1-1	CASSQTGLRNTEAFF	TGTGCCAGCAGTCAGACGGGACTCAGGAACACTGAAGCTTTCTTT